What follows are 14 T cell receptor beta chains derived from one specimen sequenced in a study of cytomegalovirus exposure and HLA in healthy donors. The PCR employed 60 Vbeta primers together with 13 Jbeta primers. The table came from immunoSEQ multiplex PCR; TCRdb's copy has only in-frame clones and leaves some out. This sample has fewer than 200,000 clones, with just over 70% found just once. Sequenced sample: PBMCs. These receptors all come from a human donor in good health.

The chain carries TRBV4-3 and TRBJ1-2; D is ambiguous. Germline CDR1 LGHNA, CDR2 YSLEER. Trimming took off 0 bases at V and 5 bases at J, with 13 bases between the two ends. The CDR3 contains 15 residues. DNA of the CDR3: TGCGCCAGCAGCCAAGATAATGGTGGCAAGTATGGCTACACCTTC. This sequence encodes CASSQDNGGKYGYTF.

The chain combines TRBV9 with TRBJ2-2, with TRBD1 as a possible D gene (5 bases). The CDR3 totals 16 residues. V dropped 0 bases and J dropped 4 bases, with 13 bases sitting between them. Germline CDR1 SGDLS, CDR2 YYNGEE. The CDR3 here is CASSVGGAVGTGELFF. CDR3 in DNA: TGTGCCAGCAGCGTAGGGGGCGCAGTCGGCACCGGGGAGCTGTTTTTT.

J is TRBJ1-1 and V is TRBV10-3; 9 nucleotides line up with TRBD1. This CDR3 contains 14 residues. Germline assignment: CDR1 ENHRY and CDR2 SYGVKD. The V segment lost 5 bases and the J segment 1 base; nucleotides outside the gene matches: 2. In DNA, the CDR3 is TGTGCCATCAGTACGGGACAGGGGAACACTGAAGCTTTCTTT. Protein sequence: CAISTGQGNTEAFF.

This sequence joins TRBV7-9 and TRBJ2-7, with D maybe TRBD2 (5 bases). Per germline, CDR1 SEHNR and CDR2 FQNEAQ (reference sequence). V lost 4 bases and J 6 bases, leaving 16 bases between the germline ends. The CDR3 sequence is 14 residues long. Written as DNA, the CDR3 is TGTGCCAGCAGCTCGGACCGTACACGGGGCGAGCAGTACTTC. Its translation is CASSSDRTRGEQYF. The full variable domain, completed using reference TRBV7-9 and TRBJ2-7, is DTGVSQNPRHKITKRGQNVTFRCDPISEHNRLYWYRQTLGQGPEFLTYFQNEAQLEKSRLLSDRFSAERPKGSFSTLEIQRTEQGDSAMYLCASSSDRTRGEQYFGPGTRLTVT.

The CDR3 sequence: CASREFGTGVYEQYF. For the CDR3, the DNA is TGTGCCAGCAGGGAATTCGGGACGGGAGTTTACGAGCAGTACTTC. V gene TRBV2 combines with J gene TRBJ2-7; tentative D call: TRBD2 (6 bases). V was cut by 6 bases and J by 4 bases, with 19 bases left in between. Looked up from germline, CDR1 is SNHLY and CDR2 is FYNNEI. This CDR3 comprises 15 residues.

The V gene is TRBV5-1, the J gene TRBJ2-3, with D maybe TRBD2 (5 bases). Germline loops: CDR1 SGHRS, CDR2 YFSETQ. Trimming cost V 0 bases and J 6 bases, with 11 bases left between them. The length of the CDR3 is 14 residues. This CDR3 is CASSLVLEVDTQYF. Here the CDR3 DNA reads TGCGCCAGCAGCTTGGTACTAGAAGTCGATACGCAGTATTTT. Based on the CDR3 plus reference TRBV5-1 and TRBJ2-3, the full variable domain is KAGVTQTPRYLIKTRGQQVTLSCSPISGHRSVSWYQQTPGQGLQFLFEYFSETQRNKGNFPGRFSGRQFSNSRSEMNVSTLELGDSALYLCASSLVLEVDTQYFGPGTRLTVL.

The chain is built from TRBV19 and TRBJ2-2; possible D gene TRBD1, 7 bases. This CDR3 is built from 16 residues. Trimming shortened V by 5 bases and J by 2 bases, and 15 bases separated the two germline ends. CDR1 is LNHDA and CDR2 is SQIVND in the germline V gene (reference sequence). CDR3 region: CASSVRGDSNTGELFF. Here the CDR3 DNA reads TGTGCCAGTAGTGTCAGGGGGGACTCTAACACCGGGGAGCTGTTTTTT.

The chain employs TRBV5-8 and TRBJ1-1; 7 bases are a match to TRBD1. This CDR3 spans 15 amino acids. Germline assignment: CDR1 SGHTS and CDR2 YDEGEE. After removal of 2 bases from V and 1 base from J, the junction contained 5 bases not matched to a gene. This CDR3 reads CASSLRTGGNTEAFF. Written as DNA, the CDR3 is TGTGCCAGCAGCTTAAGGACAGGTGGGAACACTGAAGCTTTCTTT.

The gene calls are TRBV27 and TRBJ1-1; maybe TRBD1 (6 bases). Trimming removed 0 bases at V and 4 bases at J, with 9 bases between. This CDR3 contains 14 residues. Germline CDR1 MNHEY, CDR2 SMNVEV (reference sequence). CDR3 in amino acids: CASSLSWGPTEAFF. The CDR3 nucleotides are TGTGCCAGCAGTTTATCGTGGGGGCCCACTGAAGCTTTCTTT.

The count of this clone is one. The chain recombines TRBV19 with TRBJ2-1, with 7 bases identical to TRBD1. CDR1 is LNHDA, CDR2 SQIVND, per germline (reference sequence). The CDR3 is 13 amino acids. The junction had 0 bases not matched to a gene; V was cut back by 6 bases and J by 1 base. The CDR3 region is CASRGQSYNEQFF. Written as DNA, the CDR3 is TGTGCCAGTAGGGGACAGTCCTACAATGAGCAGTTCTTC.

The chain joins TRBV18 to TRBJ2-7, with 8 positions matching TRBD2. The CDR3 runs to 17 residues. With V trimmed by 2 bases and J by 0 bases, 9 bases remained unmatched. CDR1 and CDR2 (germline): KGHSH, LQKENI. In DNA form, the CDR3 reads TGTGCCAGCTCACCAAGCGGGGGCAGGGCGAGCTCCTACGAGCAGTACTTC. This sequence encodes CASSPSGGRASSYEQYF.

Note on this clone: This specimen includes other DNA sequences encoding the same CDR3. The chain carries TRBV11-2 and TRBJ2-5; D remains unclear. The CDR3 sequence is 13 residues long. Germline V gene sequence: CDR1 SGHAT, CDR2 FQNNGV. Trimming took 1 base from V and 3 from J, leaving 6 bases between them. The CDR3 sequence: CASSLGEKETQYF. CDR3 in DNA: TGTGCCAGCAGCTTAGGCGAGAAAGAGACCCAGTACTTC.

This clone was seen only once. The chain uses TRBV5-8 and TRBJ1-6; D unclear. The CDR3 consists of 16 residues. CDR1 and CDR2 from the germline V gene are SGHTS and YDEGEE. Trimming removed 7 bases at V and 7 bases at J, with 21 bases between. The CDR3 coding sequence is TGTGCCAGCCTCCCGGCGGTATCTGCGTGGAATTCACCCCTCCACTTT. It encodes CASLPAVSAWNSPLHF. The full variable domain, its missing parts supplied by reference TRBV5-8 and TRBJ1-6, is EAGVTQSPTHLIKTRGQQATLRCSPISGHTSVYWYQQALGLGLQFLLWYDEGEERNRGNFPPRFSGRQFPNYSSELNVNALELEDSALYLCASLPAVSAWNSPLHFGNGTRLTVT.

The V call is TRBV19, the J call TRBJ1-5; D ambiguous. Trimming took 4 bases from V and 5 from J, leaving 15 bases between them. This CDR3 spans 15 amino acids. Looked up from germline, CDR1 is LNHDA and CDR2 is SQIVND (reference sequence). The CDR3 DNA reads TGTGCCAGTAGTAACTTACAACAGCCGTATCAGCCCCAGCATTTT. Translating it yields CASSNLQQPYQPQHF.